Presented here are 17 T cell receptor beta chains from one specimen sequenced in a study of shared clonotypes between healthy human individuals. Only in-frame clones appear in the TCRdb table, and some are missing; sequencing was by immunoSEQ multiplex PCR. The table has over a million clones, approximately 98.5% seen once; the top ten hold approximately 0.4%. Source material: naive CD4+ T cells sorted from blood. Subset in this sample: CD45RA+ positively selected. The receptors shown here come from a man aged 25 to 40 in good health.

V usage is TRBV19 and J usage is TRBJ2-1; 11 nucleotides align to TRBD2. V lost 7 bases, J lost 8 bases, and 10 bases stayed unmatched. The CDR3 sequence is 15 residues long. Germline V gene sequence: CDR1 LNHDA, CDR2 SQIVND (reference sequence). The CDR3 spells CASTQTSGNVYEQFF. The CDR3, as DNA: TGTGCCAGTACCCAGACTAGCGGGAACGTCTATGAGCAGTTCTTC.

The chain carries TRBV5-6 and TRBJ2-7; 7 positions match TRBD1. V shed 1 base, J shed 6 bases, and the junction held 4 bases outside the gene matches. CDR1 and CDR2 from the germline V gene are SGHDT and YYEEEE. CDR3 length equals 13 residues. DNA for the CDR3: TGTGCCAGCAGCTTGATACAGGGGAGCGAGCAGTACTTC. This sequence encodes CASSLIQGSEQYF.

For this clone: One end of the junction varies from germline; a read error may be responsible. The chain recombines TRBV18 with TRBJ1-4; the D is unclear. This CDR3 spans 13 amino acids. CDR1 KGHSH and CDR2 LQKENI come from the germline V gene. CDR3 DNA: TGTGCCAGCTCACTCGGCCCTAACGAAAAACTGTTTTTT. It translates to CASSLGPNEKLFF.

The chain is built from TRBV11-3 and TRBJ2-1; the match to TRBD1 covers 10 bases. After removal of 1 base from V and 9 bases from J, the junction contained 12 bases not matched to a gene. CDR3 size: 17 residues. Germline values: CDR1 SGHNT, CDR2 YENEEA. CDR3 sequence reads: CASSLGSGTGDRSEQFF. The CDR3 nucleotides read TGTGCCAGCAGCTTAGGGTCCGGGACAGGGGATCGATCTGAGCAGTTCTTC. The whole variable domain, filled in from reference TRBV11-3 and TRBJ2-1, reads EAGVVQSPRYKIIEKKQPVAFWCNPISGHNTLYWYLQNLGQGPELLIRYENEEAVDDSQLPKDRFSAERLKGVDSTLKIQPAELGDSAVYLCASSLGSGTGDRSEQFFGPGTRLTVL.

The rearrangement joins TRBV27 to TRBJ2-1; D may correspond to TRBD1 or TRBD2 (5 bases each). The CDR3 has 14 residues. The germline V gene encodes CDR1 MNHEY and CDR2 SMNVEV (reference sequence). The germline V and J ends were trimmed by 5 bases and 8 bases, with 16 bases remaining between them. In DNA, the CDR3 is TGTGCCAGCAGTAACCGGGACGCCGGCTATGAGCAGTTCTTC. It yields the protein CASSNRDAGYEQFF.

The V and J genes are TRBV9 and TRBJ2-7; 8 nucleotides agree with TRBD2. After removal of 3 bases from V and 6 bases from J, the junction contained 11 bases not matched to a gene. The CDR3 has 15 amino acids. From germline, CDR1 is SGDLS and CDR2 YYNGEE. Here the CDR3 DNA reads TGTGCCAGCAGCGCCGGGGGGACTAGTCTACGCGAGCAGTACTTC. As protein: CASSAGGTSLREQYF.

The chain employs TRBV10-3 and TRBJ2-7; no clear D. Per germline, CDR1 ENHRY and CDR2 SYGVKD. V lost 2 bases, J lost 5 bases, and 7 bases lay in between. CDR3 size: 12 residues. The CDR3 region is CAISEGPHEQYF. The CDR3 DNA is TGTGCCATCAGTGAGGGCCCCCACGAGCAGTACTTC.

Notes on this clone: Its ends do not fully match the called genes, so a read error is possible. Written as DNA, the CDR3 is TGTGCCAGCATCCTCTCCGGGACGGCTTCCTACGACCAGTACTTC. This gives the protein CASILSGTASYDQYF. The J gene is TRBJ2-7, the V gene TRBV6-5; perhaps D is TRBD1 or TRBD2 (5 bases each). Looked up from germline, CDR1 is MNHEY and CDR2 is SVGAGI. This CDR3 comprises 15 residues.

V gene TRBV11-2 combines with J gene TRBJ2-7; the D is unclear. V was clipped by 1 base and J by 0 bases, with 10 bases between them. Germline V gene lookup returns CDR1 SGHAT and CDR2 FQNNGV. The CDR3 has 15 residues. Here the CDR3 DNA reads TGTGCCAGCAGCTTAGGGCAGTGGAGCTCCTACGAGCAGTACTTC. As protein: CASSLGQWSSYEQYF.

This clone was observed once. In DNA, the CDR3 is TGTGCCAGCACCCTGGACAGTTACTCCTACGAGCAGTACTTC. Its translation is CASTLDSYSYEQYF. The chain couples TRBV6-5 to TRBJ2-7; tentative D call: TRBD1 (6 bases). The germline V and J ends were trimmed by 7 bases and 0 bases, with 13 bases remaining between them. CDR3 size: 14 residues. Germline CDR1 is MNHEY and CDR2 is SVGAGI.

The chain's CDR3 is CASSVPMGTQYF. DNA for the CDR3: TGTGCCAGTAGTGTCCCCATGGGTACGCAGTATTTT. The chain links TRBV19 to TRBJ2-3; D is unresolved. The germline V gene has CDR1 LNHDA and CDR2 SQIVND (reference sequence). Trimming took 5 bases from V and 8 from J, leaving 11 bases between them. This CDR3 is 12 amino acids long. Together with reference TRBV19 and TRBJ2-3, the CDR3 gives the full variable domain: DGGITQSPKYLFRKEGQNVTLSCEQNLNHDAMYWYRQDPGQGLRLIYYSQIVNDFQKGDIAEGYSVSREKKESFPLTVTSAQKNPTAFYLCASSVPMGTQYFGPGTRLTVL.

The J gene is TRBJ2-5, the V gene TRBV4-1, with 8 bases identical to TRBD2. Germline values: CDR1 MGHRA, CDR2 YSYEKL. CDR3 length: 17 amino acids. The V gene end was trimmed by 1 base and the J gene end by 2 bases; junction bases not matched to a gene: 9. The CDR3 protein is CASSQGPGGELQETQYF. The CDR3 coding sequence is TGCGCCAGCAGCCAAGGTCCGGGGGGGGAACTACAAGAGACCCAGTACTTC.

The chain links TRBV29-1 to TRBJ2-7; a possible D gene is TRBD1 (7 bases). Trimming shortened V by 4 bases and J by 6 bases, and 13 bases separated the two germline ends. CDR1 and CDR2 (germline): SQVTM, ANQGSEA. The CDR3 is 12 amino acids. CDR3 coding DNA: TGCAGCGTTGGACAGGGAGGAGGCGAGCAGTACTTC. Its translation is CSVGQGGGEQYF.

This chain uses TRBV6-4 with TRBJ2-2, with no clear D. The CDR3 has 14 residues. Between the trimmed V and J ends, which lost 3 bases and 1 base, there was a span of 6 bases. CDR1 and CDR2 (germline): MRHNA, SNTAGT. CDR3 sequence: CASSDLWNTGELFF. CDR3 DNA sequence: TGTGCCAGCAGTGATCTCTGGAACACCGGGGAGCTGTTTTTT.

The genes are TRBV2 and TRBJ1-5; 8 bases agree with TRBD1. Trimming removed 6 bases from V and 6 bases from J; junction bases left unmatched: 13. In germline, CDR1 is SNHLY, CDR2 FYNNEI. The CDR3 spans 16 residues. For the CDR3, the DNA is TGTGCCAGCAGGGATATTGGACAGGGTAGAGGTCAGCCCCAGCATTTT. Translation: CASRDIGQGRGQPQHF.

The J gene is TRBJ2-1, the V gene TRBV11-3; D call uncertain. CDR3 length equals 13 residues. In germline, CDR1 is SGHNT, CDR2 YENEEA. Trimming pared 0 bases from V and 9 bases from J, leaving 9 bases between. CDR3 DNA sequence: TGTGCCAGCAGCTTAGAGGCCGCGGCTGAGCAGTTCTTC. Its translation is CASSLEAAAEQFF. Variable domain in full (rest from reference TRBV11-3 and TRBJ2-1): EAGVVQSPRYKIIEKKQPVAFWCNPISGHNTLYWYLQNLGQGPELLIRYENEEAVDDSQLPKDRFSAERLKGVDSTLKIQPAELGDSAVYLCASSLEAAAEQFFGPGTRLTVL.

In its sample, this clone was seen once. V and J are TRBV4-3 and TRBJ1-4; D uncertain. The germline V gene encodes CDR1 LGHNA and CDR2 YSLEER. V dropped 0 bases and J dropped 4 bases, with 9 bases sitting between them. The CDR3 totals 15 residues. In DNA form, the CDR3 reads TGCGCCAGCAGCCAAGATCCCCGCCGTAATGAAAAACTGTTTTTT. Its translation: CASSQDPRRNEKLFF.